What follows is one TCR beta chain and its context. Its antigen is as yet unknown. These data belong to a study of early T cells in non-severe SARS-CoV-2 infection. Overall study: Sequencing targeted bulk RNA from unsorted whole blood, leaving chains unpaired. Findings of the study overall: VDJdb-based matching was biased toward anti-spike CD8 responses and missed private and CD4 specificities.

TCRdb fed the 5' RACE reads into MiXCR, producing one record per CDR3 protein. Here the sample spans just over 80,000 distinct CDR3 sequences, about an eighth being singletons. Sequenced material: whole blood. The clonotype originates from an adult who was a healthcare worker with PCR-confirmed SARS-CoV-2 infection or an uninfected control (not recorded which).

This chain's CDR3 is CAWSALALRTDTQYF. Here the CDR3 DNA reads TGTGCCTGGAGTGCGCTAGCGTTGCGCACAGATACGCAGTATTTT. The chain employs TRBV30 and TRBJ2-3; possibly TRBD2 for D (6 bases). Germline V gene sequence: CDR1 GTSNPN, CDR2 SVGIG (reference sequence). This CDR3 spans 15 amino acids. V lost 1 base and J lost 1, with 12 bases in between.